This TCR beta chain was found in a study of T cells in Graves' hyperthyroidism and ophthalmopathy. The wider study: At initial diagnosis, before any treatment had begun, peripheral blood was obtained. Study-wide findings and caveats: The model made its ophthalmopathy prediction, and onset followed a median approximately six months later.

Diagnosis of hyperthyroidism was new in patients aged 18 to 65, and its duration was under 2 months. Fresh peripheral blood, approximately 9.6 ml, yielded the PBMCs. The germline CDR1 and CDR2 sequences are SGHKS and YYEKEE (reference sequence). Trimming stripped 4 bases from V and 2 bases from J, with 12 bases between. The CDR3 is 15 amino acids. Note on this clonotype: As yet, its antigen is unknown.

RNA transcripts provided the source from which TCR beta CDR3 regions were amplified. The HTBI primer set served for first-round RT-PCR of the TCR CDR3. TCRdb redid the calling of the multiplex PCR reads with MiXCR, one entry per CDR3 protein. The sample has 250,000 or so distinct CDR3 sequences, roughly 15% seen once. Sequencing was done on a sample of blood. The receptor comes from a woman in her forties or fifties with Graves' hyperthyroidism that later progressed to Graves' ophthalmopathy. This chain uses TRBV5-5 with TRBJ2-2; D remains unclear. CDR3 in DNA: TGTGCCAGCAGCACCAGCGCAGGAAACACCGGGGAGCTGTTTTTT. Its translation: CASSTSAGNTGELFF.